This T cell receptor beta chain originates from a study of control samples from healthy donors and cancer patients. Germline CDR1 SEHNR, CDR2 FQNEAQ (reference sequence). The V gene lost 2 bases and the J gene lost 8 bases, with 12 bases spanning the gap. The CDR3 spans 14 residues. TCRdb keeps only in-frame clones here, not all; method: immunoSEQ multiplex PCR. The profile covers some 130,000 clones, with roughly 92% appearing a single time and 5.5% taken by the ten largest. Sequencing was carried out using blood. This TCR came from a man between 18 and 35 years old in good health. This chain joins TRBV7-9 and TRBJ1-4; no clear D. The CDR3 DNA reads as TGTGCCAGCAGCTTAAGGGCGGTCGGGGAAAAACTGTTTTTT. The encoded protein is CASSLRAVGEKLFF.